The 10 T cell receptor beta chains presented below share a single source sample, sequenced in a study of blood T cell repertoires in COVID-19. This table comes from immunoSEQ multiplex PCR, and its TCRdb copy is limited to in-frame clones, with some not included. Seen here are 210,000 or so clones, roughly 90% observed once, and the top ten hold 4.5% to 5.5%. The sample taken for sequencing was peripheral blood. The source of these receptors is a woman aged 35 to 49 with acute or convalescent COVID-19.

The chain carries TRBV19 and TRBJ1-1; 7 nucleotides align to TRBD1. There are 15 residues in the CDR3. CDR1 and CDR2 (germline): LNHDA, SQIVND (reference sequence). The V and J ends lost 4 bases and 1 base, in that order; junction bases with no gene match: 6. CDR3 nucleotides: TGTGCCAGTAGTAAACCGACAGGGAGGAACACTGAAGCTTTCTTT. Residues: CASSKPTGRNTEAFF. The full variable domain, completed using reference TRBV19 and TRBJ1-1, is DGGITQSPKYLFRKEGQNVTLSCEQNLNHDAMYWYRQDPGQGLRLIYYSQIVNDFQKGDIAEGYSVSREKKESFPLTVTSAQKNPTAFYLCASSKPTGRNTEAFFGQGTRLTVV.

J is TRBJ2-1 and V is TRBV2; 12 bases align to TRBD2. CDR3 length: 15 amino acids. V shed 9 bases and J 7 bases; nucleotides not matched to a gene: 10. Germline V CDR1 and CDR2: SNHLY, FYNNEI. The CDR3 DNA reads TGTGCCAGAACCGACCTAGCGGGGGGGCCGAATGAGCAGTTCTTC. Amino acid sequence: CARTDLAGGPNEQFF.

This rearrangement joins TRBV7-6 to TRBJ1-1; D not certain. Germline assignment: CDR1 SGHVS and CDR2 FNYEAQ. V gave up 3 bases and J gave up 1 base, with 15 bases separating them. CDR3 length: 16 amino acids. Here the CDR3 DNA reads TGTGCCAGCAGCTTTCTTCCCGGCAGACAGAACACTGAAGCTTTCTTT. This codes for CASSFLPGRQNTEAFF.

The genes are TRBV24-1 and TRBJ1-4; D is unclear. V lost 5 bases to trimming and J lost 7 bases, with 10 bases between them. The CDR3 is made up of 13 amino acids. CDR1 and CDR2 from the germline V gene are KGHDR and SFDVKD. CDR3 sequence reads: CATSGALGEKLFF. The CDR3 bases are TGTGCCACCAGTGGCGCCCTAGGTGAAAAACTGTTTTTT.

The V call is TRBV5-5, the J call TRBJ2-2; 10 positions match TRBD2. There are 18 residues in the CDR3. The junction had 7 bases not matched to a gene; V was cut back by 0 bases and J by 2 bases. Germline assignment: CDR1 SGHKS and CDR2 YYEKEE (reference sequence). The CDR3 coding sequence is TGTGCCAGCAGCTTGGCCCGAGCGGGGGGGCCAAACACCGGGGAGCTGTTTTTT. Its protein is CASSLARAGGPNTGELFF.

This clone was counted between two and nine times. V and J are TRBV11-2 and TRBJ1-2; unclear D gene. The CDR3 extends over 13 amino acids. Per the germline V gene, CDR1 is SGHAT and CDR2 is FQNNGV. Between the trimmed V and J ends, which lost 5 bases and 7 bases, there was a span of 14 bases. The CDR3 region has the DNA TGTGCCAGCAGCCCAAAACTGGGCTTTGGCTACACCTTC. This sequence encodes CASSPKLGFGYTF.

This clone was seen just once. V gene TRBV10-3 combines with J gene TRBJ2-3; 7 bases fit TRBD1. The CDR3 runs 14 residues. Germline CDR1 and CDR2: ENHRY and SYGVKD. Trimming took 6 bases from V and 3 from J; bases not matched to a gene: 6. CDR3 amino acids: CAIRATGSTDTQYF. The DNA for the CDR3 is TGTGCCATCAGAGCGACAGGGTCTACAGATACGCAGTATTTT.

The rearrangement uses TRBV7-9 and TRBJ1-6; 9 bases map to TRBD1. CDR1 is SEHNR and CDR2 is FQNEAQ in the germline V gene (reference sequence). Unmatched junction bases numbered 6, after V lost 4 bases and J lost 8 bases. The CDR3 extends over 15 amino acids. In DNA form, the CDR3 reads TGTGCCAGCAGCTCGGACAGGGGTAGGGATTCACCCCTCCACTTT. This encodes CASSSDRGRDSPLHF.

The chain recombines TRBV15 with TRBJ2-1; 7 bases align to TRBD2. The CDR3 spans 15 residues. In germline, CDR1 is LNHNV, CDR2 YYDKDF (reference sequence). Germline trimming cut 1 base from V and 2 bases from J; bases unmatched to any gene: 2. As DNA, the CDR3 is TGTGCCACCAGCAGAGGAGGGACTACCTACAATGAGCAGTTCTTC. Its protein product is CATSRGGTTYNEQFF. The variable domain in full, with the rest retrieved from reference TRBV15 and TRBJ2-1, is DAMVIQNPRYQVTQFGKPVTLSCSQTLNHNVMYWYQQKSSQAPKLLFHYYDKDFNNEADTPDNFQSRRPNTSFCFLDIRSPGLGDTAMYLCATSRGGTTYNEQFFGPGTRLTVL.

V and J are TRBV24-1 and TRBJ2-5; tentatively, D is TRBD2 (6 bases). The CDR3 contains 16 residues. Trimming cost V 0 bases and J 4 bases, with 14 bases left between them. Germline values: CDR1 KGHDR, CDR2 SFDVKD. The CDR3, as DNA: TGTGCCACCAGTGATTTGCGGTCAGGGAGGTTAGAGACCCAGTACTTC. Translation: CATSDLRSGRLETQYF.